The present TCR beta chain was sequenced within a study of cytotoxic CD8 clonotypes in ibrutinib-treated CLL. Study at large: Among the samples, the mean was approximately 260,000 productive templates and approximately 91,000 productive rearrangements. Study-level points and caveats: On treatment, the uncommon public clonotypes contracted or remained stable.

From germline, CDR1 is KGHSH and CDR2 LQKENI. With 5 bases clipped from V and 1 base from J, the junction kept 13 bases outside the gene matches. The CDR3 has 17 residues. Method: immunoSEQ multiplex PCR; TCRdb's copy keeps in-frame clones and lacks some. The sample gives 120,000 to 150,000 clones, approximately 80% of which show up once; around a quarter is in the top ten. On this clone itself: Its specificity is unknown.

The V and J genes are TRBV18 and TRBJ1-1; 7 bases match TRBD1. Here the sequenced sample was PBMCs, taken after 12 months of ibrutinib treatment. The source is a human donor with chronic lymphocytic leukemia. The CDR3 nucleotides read TGTGCCAGCTCATCTCGAATTTGGGACAGCCAGAACACTGAAGCTTTCTTT. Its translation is CASSSRIWDSQNTEAFF.